This is a list of T cell receptor beta chains from one sample in a study of shared clonotypes between healthy human individuals. Clones were sequenced by immunoSEQ multiplex PCR, and TCRdb holds only the in-frame ones, with some missing. The sample contains roughly 490,000 clones, around 80% of which appear only once. The source material was PBMCs. The receptors derive from a woman aged 35 to 49 in good health. Some clones in this sample may be carry-over from other donors' samples. The CDR3 runs from the conserved cysteine through the conserved F or W. The D gene is left open where the match is weak. The size of a clone is reported for some rows only, either as once, few or many, or as a class for expanded clones.

clone size | J gene | D gene | V gene | CDR3 DNA | CDR3 protein
once | TRBJ2-2 | TRBD2 | TRBV19 | TGTGCCAGTACGTGGGGGATAGCGGGCAGGGAGCTGTTTTTT | CASTWGIAGRELFF
. | TRBJ2-1 | TRBD1 | TRBV9 | TGTGCCAGCAGCCCCCGGGACAGGGGGACCTACAATGAGCAGTTCTTC | CASSPRDRGTYNEQFF
. | TRBJ2-5 | TRBD2 | TRBV29-1 | TGCAGCGTTGGAGTGGCGGGAGTGGGCGAGACCCAGTACTTC | CSVGVAGVGETQYF
. | TRBJ2-3 | TRBD2 | TRBV4-1 | TGCGCCAGCAGCCAAGACGGGACTAGCGGGAGGGCTAGCACAGATACGCAGTATTTT | CASSQDGTSGRASTDTQYF
once | TRBJ2-2 | . | TRBV19 | TGTGCCAGTAGTTTTGTTTTCAGGTCAGGGGGGCCCGGGGAGCTGTTTTTT | CASSFVFRSGGPGELFF
. | TRBJ2-7 | TRBD1 | TRBV5-4 | TGTGCCAGCAGCCTAACCGGGACAGGGTTGACGTACGAGCAGTACTTC | CASSLTGTGLTYEQYF
. | TRBJ1-2 | TRBD1 | TRBV5-5 | TGTGCCAGCAGCATCGGACAGGGGGGAGGCTATGGCTACACCTTC | CASSIGQGGGYGYTF
. | TRBJ2-3 | TRBD2 | TRBV25-1 | TGTGCCAGCAGTGAAGCGGGAGGGAACCCCACAGATACGCAGTATTTT | CASSEAGGNPTDTQYF
. | TRBJ2-3 | . | TRBV7-7 | TGTGCTAGCAGCCCGACTGGGGGCACAGATACGCAGTATTTT | CASSPTGGTDTQYF
. | TRBJ1-3 | . | TRBV14 | TGTGCCAGCAGCCAAGATTGGAACACCATATATTTT | CASSQDWNTIYF
. | TRBJ2-2 | . | TRBV12-2 | TGTGCAAGTCGCTCGCATATGGCCCCGCTGTTCACCGGGGAGCTGTTTTTT | CASRSHMAPLFTGELFF
. | TRBJ2-1 | TRBD2 | TRBV7-9 | TGTGCCAGCAGCTTAGCGGGGCGGGAGTTCGATGAGCAGTTCTTC | CASSLAGREFDEQFF
few | TRBJ2-1 | TRBD2 | TRBV9 | TGTGCCAGCAGCGTAGAGTTAGCGGGAGGGCAGGATGAGCAGTTCTTC | CASSVELAGGQDEQFF
. | TRBJ2-5 | TRBD1 | TRBV7-7 | TGTGCTAGCAGCCCGACAGGGGTTGATGAGACCCAGTACTTC | CASSPTGVDETQYF
. | TRBJ2-1 | . | TRBV28 | TGCGCCGGAGGGGGGTGGAATGAGCAGTTCTTC | CAGGGWNEQFF
once | TRBJ1-2 | . | TRBV5-1 | TGCGCCAGCAGAAGGGACAACTATGGCTACACCTTC | CASRRDNYGYTF
. | TRBJ2-7 | TRBD2 | TRBV28 | TGTGCCAGCAGTTCCACCCTAGCGGGAAGCTCCTACGAGCAGTACTTC | CASSSTLAGSSYEQYF
. | TRBJ1-5 | . | TRBV28 | TGTGCCAGCACCCTGGGCATAAATCAGCCCCAGCATTTT | CASTLGINQPQHF
. | TRBJ2-5 | . | TRBV9 | TGTGCCAGCAGCGCTAGCCCTCAAGAGACCCAGTACTTC | CASSASPQETQYF
. | TRBJ1-4 | . | TRBV19 | TGTGCCAGTAGCCGAGGGCCAGGGGATAATGAAAAACTGTTTTTT | CASSRGPGDNEKLFF
. | TRBJ2-5 | . | TRBV28 | TGTGCCAGCAGTCCTGGGGCCGGACTATCGATAGGGGAGACCCAGTACTTC | CASSPGAGLSIGETQYF
. | TRBJ2-4 | TRBD2 | TRBV10-3 | TGTGCCATCCGAAGGGGGACTAGCGGGAGAGGCAAAAACATTCAGTACTTC | CAIRRGTSGRGKNIQYF
. | TRBJ2-3 | . | TRBV6-1 | TGTGCCAGCAGCCCCCGTCCCTCGGCAGGGGATACGCAGTATTTT | CASSPRPSAGDTQYF
few | TRBJ1-6 | TRBD1 | TRBV27 | TGTGCCAGCAGTAAGGGACAGATTAATTCACCCCTCCACTTT | CASSKGQINSPLHF
. | TRBJ2-1 | . | TRBV7-9 | TGTGCCAGCAGCTTAGTAGGAGGGCCCTACAATGAGCAGTTCTTC | CASSLVGGPYNEQFF
. | TRBJ1-3 | . | TRBV10-3 | TGTGCCATCAGCCTCCCAGGGACATTCGGAAACACCATATATTTT | CAISLPGTFGNTIYF
. | TRBJ2-2 | . | TRBV10-3 | TGTGCCATCAAGGGGCTGGCCGGGGAGCTGTTTTTT | CAIKGLAGELFF
once | TRBJ1-5 | . | TRBV30 | TGTGCCTGGAACATAGGAGGCTTTAATCAGCCCCAGCATTTT | CAWNIGGFNQPQHF
once | TRBJ1-5 | . | TRBV5-6 | TGTGCCAGCACGCGTTGGGCCTCGAGCAATCAGCCCCAGCATTTT | CASTRWASSNQPQHF
. | TRBJ1-1 | . | TRBV19 | TGTGCCAGTAGTCTAACTCTGGTCTTGAAGAACACTGAAGCTTTCTTT | CASSLTLVLKNTEAFF
few | TRBJ1-5 | . | TRBV12-2 | TGTGCAAGTCGCTTAGAGTGGGGACTCAATCAGCCCCAGCATTTT | CASRLEWGLNQPQHF
. | TRBJ2-7 | TRBD1 | TRBV5-6 | TGTGCCAGCAGCCTAGGCGGCAGTGACAGGGGGGCCTCCTACGAGCAGTACTTC | CASSLGGSDRGASYEQYF
. | TRBJ2-2 | TRBD2 | TRBV7-8 | TGTGCCAGCAGTACACGGGGACTAGCGGGAGGGAAGGGGACCGGGGAGCTGTTTTTT | CASSTRGLAGGKGTGELFF
. | TRBJ1-2 | TRBD1 | TRBV2 | TGTGCCAGCAGGACGGGACAGGACATGGGCTACACCTTC | CASRTGQDMGYTF
. | TRBJ2-1 | . | TRBV5-1 | TGCGCCAGCCTCCCTATCGGGGCCTCGGGTGAGCAGTTCTTC | CASLPIGASGEQFF
. | TRBJ2-7 | . | TRBV23-1 | TGCGCCAGCAGTCCCCCGGGCCACCTAACGGGGGAGCAGTACTTC | CASSPPGHLTGEQYF
. | TRBJ2-1 | TRBD2 | TRBV5-1 | TGCGCCAGCAGCTTGGGACTAGCGGGAGTCCTTGAGCAGTTCTTC | CASSLGLAGVLEQFF
. | TRBJ2-1 | TRBD1 | TRBV5-1 | TGCGCCAGCAGAGGGGGACAGACTAACAATGAGCAGTTCTTC | CASRGGQTNNEQFF
. | TRBJ1-2 | . | TRBV6-5 | TGTGCCAGCAGTTACGGACTTTCTAACTATGGCTACACCTTC | CASSYGLSNYGYTF
few | TRBJ2-7 | TRBD2 | TRBV6-1 | TGTGCCAGCAGTGAATCTGCGGGAGAAGCTTGGGAGCAGTACTTC | CASSESAGEAWEQYF
. | TRBJ2-7 | . | TRBV30 | TGTGCCTGGAGTACAGGGCCCTACGAGCAGTACTTC | CAWSTGPYEQYF
. | TRBJ1-1 | . | TRBV19 | TGTGCCAGTAGTATCGGACAGAGTAACACTGAAGCTTTCTTT | CASSIGQSNTEAFF
. | TRBJ1-2 | TRBD1 | TRBV5-1 | TGCGCCAGCAGTTCGACAGGGAACTATGGCTACACCTTC | CASSSTGNYGYTF
. | TRBJ2-7 | . | TRBV14 | TGTGCCAGCAGCCCACACCCGGAGGGGTACTTC | CASSPHPEGYF
. | TRBJ2-1 | TRBD2 | TRBV28 | TGTGCCAGCAGTACCCCGGGACTAGCCACCCGCAATGAGCAGTTCTTC | CASSTPGLATRNEQFF
once | TRBJ2-3 | TRBD1 | TRBV7-9 | TGTGCCAGCAGCGGGACAGGGTTAACAGATACGCAGTATTTT | CASSGTGLTDTQYF
. | TRBJ2-1 | . | TRBV28 | TGTGCCAGCAGTTCTCAGCGGGAGCAGTTCTTC | CASSSQREQFF
. | TRBJ2-7 | TRBD1 | TRBV18 | TGTGCCAGCTCCCTAGGACAGGAAGACGAGCAGTACTTC | CASSLGQEDEQYF
. | TRBJ2-7 | . | TRBV7-9 | TGTGCCAGCAGCTTTCCTCCGGCGGGGGCCTACTACGAGCAGTACTTC | CASSFPPAGAYYEQYF
few | TRBJ2-6 | . | TRBV28 | TGTGCCGTCAGGTCTGGGGCCAACGCCCTGACTTTC | CAVRSGANALTF
. | TRBJ1-4 | TRBD1 | TRBV4-2 | TGTGCCAGCAGCCCAAGGGACAGGGGGCGTGGGATGTTTTTT | CASSPRDRGRGMFF
. | TRBJ1-4 | . | TRBV5-1 | TGCGCCAGCAGCTACGGACCTAATGAAAAACTGTTTTTT | CASSYGPNEKLFF
many | TRBJ1-2 | . | TRBV18 | TGTGCCAGCTCACCGTCTGCGGAAAGCTATGGCTACACCTTC | CASSPSAESYGYTF
. | TRBJ2-3 | . | TRBV7-8 | TGTGCCAGCAGCTTAGGGGTAGGGACAGATACGCAGTATTTT | CASSLGVGTDTQYF
. | TRBJ1-1 | . | TRBV6-5 | TGTGCCAGCAGTTACTCCACCGGACGGCAGAACACTGAAGCTTTCTTT | CASSYSTGRQNTEAFF
. | TRBJ2-1 | TRBD2 | TRBV7-2 | TGTGCCAGCAGCTTAGTAAGCGGGATTGGAAATGAGCAGTTCTTC | CASSLVSGIGNEQFF